This T cell receptor (beta chain) was retrieved from a study of shared clonotypes between healthy human individuals. Looking at the study overall: CD4 naive and CD4 memory each took three plates per donor, while CD8 naive took two and CD8 memory one.

Sorted-subset replicate PCR reactions were performed with approximately 200 ng DNA, corresponding to 25,000 to 35,000 T cell genomes. Using immunoSEQ multiplex PCR, the repertoire was profiled, and TCRdb retains in-frame clones only, with some absent. Here the sample spans 2 million to 2.5 million clones, approximately 94% being singletons. Per the germline V gene, CDR1 is SNHLY and CDR2 is FYNNEI. This CDR3 region has 13 residues. Trimming shortened V by 6 bases and J by 4 bases, and 12 bases separated the two germline ends. This chain joins TRBV2 and TRBJ1-1, with D possibly being TRBD1 (5 bases). The sample taken for sequencing was naive CD4+ T cells sorted from blood. The subset was: CD45RA+ positively selected. This TCR was sampled from a man aged 18 to 30 in good health. DNA for the CDR3: TGTGCCAGCAGCTCGACAGAGTCCACTGAAGCTTTCTTT. Its protein product is CASSSTESTEAFF.